The 10 T cell receptor beta chains in this list originate from one sample, sequenced in a study of response to subunit inactivated influenza vaccine. TCRdb recomputed calls from the RT-PCR reads with MiXCR, one row per CDR3 protein. The table has hundreds of thousands of distinct CDR3 sequences, around 20% seen once. Sequencing was performed on PBMCs from blood, taken more than 4 days after vaccination. These receptor sequences come from a man aged 50 to 60 who received an inactivated influenza vaccine.

The rearrangement joins TRBV27 to TRBJ2-3; the D call may be TRBD1 or TRBD2 (5 bases each). Per the germline V gene, CDR1 is MNHEY and CDR2 is SMNVEV (reference sequence). The germline V and J ends were trimmed by 3 bases and 1 base, with 11 bases remaining between them. The CDR3 has 15 residues. CDR3 region: CASSFRDRRTDTQYF. The CDR3 nucleotides read TGTGCCAGCAGTTTCAGGGACCGCCGCACAGATACGCAGTATTTT.

The table lists this clonotype with many counts. The genes are TRBV29-1 and TRBJ2-7, with 7 bases identical to TRBD2. J was trimmed by 3 bases and V by 6 bases; bases with no gene match: 5. The CDR3 consists of 12 residues. CDR1 and CDR2 from the germline V gene are SQVTM and ANQGSEA. The CDR3 DNA sequence: TGCAGCGTGAGGCTAGCGGTCTACGAGCAGTACTTC. This sequence encodes CSVRLAVYEQYF.

This clonotype was detected only a few times. V is TRBV12-3 or TRBV12-4 and J is TRBJ2-1; TRBD1 might be the D (6 bases). Trimming took off 6 bases at V and 5 bases at J, with 17 bases between the two ends. There are 15 residues in the CDR3. CDR3 sequence: CASSLISSGDNEQFF. As DNA, the CDR3 is TGTGCCAGCAGCCTCATCTCCTCAGGGGACAATGAGCAGTTCTTC.

CDR3 region: CASSLYDQETQYF. CDR3 DNA sequence: TGCGCCAGCAGCTTGTACGATCAAGAGACCCAGTACTTC. V and J are TRBV5-1 and TRBJ2-5, with unresolved D. Looked up from germline, CDR1 is SGHRS and CDR2 is YFSETQ. Trimming took 1 base from V and 2 from J, leaving 6 bases between them. The CDR3 has 13 residues.

This clonotype has only a few counts. As DNA, the CDR3 is TGTGCCAGCAGCCAACCGGGACTAGCGGGAGGGCTGGGGGAGACCCAGTACTTC. Translation: CASSQPGLAGGLGETQYF. The chain has TRBV4-2 and TRBJ2-5; TRBD2 matches 16 bases. The CDR3 runs 18 residues. Germline values: CDR1 LGHNA, CDR2 YNFKEQ. V was pared by 2 bases and J by 5 bases, with 8 bases of the junction left unmatched.

This clonotype appeared many times. The chain couples TRBV12-3 or TRBV12-4 to TRBJ1-2; D not certain. This CDR3 comprises 14 residues. The V and J ends lost 6 bases and 4 bases respectively, with 15 bases between them. The CDR3 spells CASRGIVSLYGYTF. The CDR3 nucleotides are TGTGCCAGCAGAGGGATCGTATCCCTCTATGGCTACACCTTC.

This rearrangement joins TRBV7-9 to TRBJ2-3; D is unresolved. The V gene's germline CDR1 is SEHNR and CDR2 FQNEAQ (reference sequence). Trimming removed 4 bases at V and 7 bases at J, with 12 bases between. The length of the CDR3 is 13 residues. CDR3 protein: CASSSPTPNTQYF. DNA for the CDR3: TGTGCCAGCAGCTCACCTACACCGAATACGCAGTATTTT.

This clonotype was observed many times. CDR3 coding DNA: TGCGCCAGCAGCTTGGAGCTTTCTGGGGCCAACGTCCTGACTTTC. Its protein product is CASSLELSGANVLTF. This chain connects TRBV5-1 to TRBJ2-6; D call uncertain. In germline, CDR1 is SGHRS, CDR2 YFSETQ. The CDR3 spans 15 residues. Trimming shortened V by 0 bases and J by 1 base, and 5 bases separated the two germline ends.

The J gene is TRBJ2-4, the V gene TRBV5-1; no clear D. The CDR3 sequence is 17 residues long. In germline, CDR1 is SGHRS, CDR2 YFSETQ. V dropped 0 bases and J dropped 1 base, with 14 bases sitting between them. The CDR3 DNA reads as TGCGCCAGCAGCTTGGATCAAGGTGGCGCGGCCAAAAACATTCAGTACTTC. Translating it yields CASSLDQGGAAKNIQYF. Complete variable domain (other parts from reference TRBV5-1 and TRBJ2-4): KAGVTQTPRYLIKTRGQQVTLSCSPISGHRSVSWYQQTPGQGLQFLFEYFSETQRNKGNFPGRFSGRQFSNSRSEMNVSTLELGDSALYLCASSLDQGGAAKNIQYFGAGTRLSVL.

The chain recombines TRBV12-3 or TRBV12-4 with TRBJ2-4; D unresolved. Between the trimmed V and J ends, which lost 3 bases and 0 bases, there was a span of 9 bases. CDR3 length equals 15 residues. This CDR3 reads CASSFNRLAKNIQYF. The CDR3 DNA reads as TGTGCCAGCAGTTTTAACAGACTAGCCAAAAACATTCAGTACTTC.